This T cell receptor (beta chain) was recovered during a study of blood T cell repertoires in COVID-19 (dated by TCRdb to 2018 to 2021). For context, the study as a whole: The collaborator samples originated in the United States, Italy and Spain and spanned the acute and convalescent phases of COVID-19. Nearly every sample came with metadata listing a de-identified subject ID, COVID-19 status, age in years and sex. The samples were drawn from the first 160 participants of the ongoing ImmuneRACE study and from more than 1,000 subjects provided by 6 global collaborators. Where available, HLA class I and class II types were taken from metadata supplied by the sample provider and were not determined by assay-based typing. A freely available public database, intended as a resource for researchers studying the immune response to SARS-CoV-2, is where the repertoires were released. The dataset comprised deeply sampled blood TCRbeta repertoires from subjects exposed to, actively infected with, or recovered from COVID-19. The material from the prospective study consisted of cDNA or gDNA derived from T cells, B-cell-depleted T cells, or PBMCs.

Summary of the overall study and its limitations: Clinical and demographic metadata were provided uncurated, with the amount varying by source and participant.

The immunoSEQ Assay, a bias-controlled multiplex PCR, was used to amplify TCRbeta CDR3 regions from genomic DNA. Processing in the source paper ran as follows. The number of nucleated cells in each sample was estimated by amplification of reference gene primers within the assay. Sequence reads were collapsed and filtered to measure the absolute abundance of every unique TCRbeta CDR3 rearrangement. Productive Simpson clonality was computed per sample as the square root of Simpson's diversity index over productive rearrangements. Held by TCRdb, this immuneACCESS table contains in-frame sequences only and omits some clones. Under half of the omission traces to an unresolved V gene where checked; the cause of the rest is unknown. V and J calls plus clone size are reproduced from that table; the DNA served to infer D and trimming. The sample table holds 300,000 to 350,000 clones, of which 85% to 90% were seen once. Roughly 10% of the sample comes from the top ten.

On this clone: The clone's antigen remains unknown. Nothing much larger sits one base from this clone, and base qualities are not available.

Participants in the prospective study were aged roughly 18 to 100 years, lived in 24 United States geographic areas, and enrolled through a virtual design. In the prospective study, participants were assigned to cohorts based on the clinical history participants reported in a screening survey and a study questionnaire. For ImmuneRACE Cohort 3, a participant was defined as recovered based on two consecutive negative NP/OP PCR tests, clearance by a healthcare professional, or resolution of symptoms. In the prospective study, whole blood, serum and a nasopharyngeal or oropharyngeal swab were collected from each participant by mobile phlebotomists. Participants in the prospective study had the option to provide additional blood draws and questionnaires over an approximately 2-month period. Before DNA extraction, prospective study blood samples were shipped either frozen or at room temperature. Reading the germline V gene gives CDR1 SGHTA and CDR2 FQGNSA. The germline ends are 14 bases apart after V is trimmed by 5 bases and J by 4 bases. The CDR3 has 14 amino acids, counting the end cysteine and phenylalanine. Of all the DNA, just the CDR3 is kept, 42 bases in frame from base 1.

The receptor comes from a woman younger than 45 who had recovered from COVID-19. The chain links TRBV7-2 with TRBJ1-1, with a weak D call of TRBD1 (6 bases match). The material sequenced was PBMCs or T cells enriched from blood (not recorded which). The sequenced DNA is TGTGCCAGCAGCCCTCAGGACAGCATCACTGAAGCTTTCTTT. It is translated as CASSPQDSITEAFF.